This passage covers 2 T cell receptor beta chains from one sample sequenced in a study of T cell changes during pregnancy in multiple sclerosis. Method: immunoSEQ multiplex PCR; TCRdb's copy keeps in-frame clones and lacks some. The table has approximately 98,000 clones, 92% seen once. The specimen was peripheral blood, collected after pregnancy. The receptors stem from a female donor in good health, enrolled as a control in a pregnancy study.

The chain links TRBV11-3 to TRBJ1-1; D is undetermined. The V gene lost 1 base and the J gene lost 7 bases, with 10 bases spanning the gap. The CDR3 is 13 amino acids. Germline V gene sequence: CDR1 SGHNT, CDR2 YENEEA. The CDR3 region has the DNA TGTGCCAGCAGCTTAGCCGGGAAGGGTGAAGCTTTCTTT. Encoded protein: CASSLAGKGEAFF.

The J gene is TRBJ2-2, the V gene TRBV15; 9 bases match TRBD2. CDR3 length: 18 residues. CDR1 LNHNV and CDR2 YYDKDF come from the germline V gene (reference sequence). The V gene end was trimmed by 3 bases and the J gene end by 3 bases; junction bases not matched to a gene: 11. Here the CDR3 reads CATSSDQQRGVHTGELFF. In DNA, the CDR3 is TGTGCCACCAGCAGTGACCAACAGCGGGGGGTCCACACCGGGGAGCTGTTTTTT.